A single sample gave rise to the 18 T cell receptor beta chains below, sequenced in a study of blood T cell repertoires in COVID-19. Here immunoSEQ multiplex PCR was the method, and the copy in TCRdb shows in-frame clones only, minus some. The data contain around 52,000 clones, around 90% of them singletons. Source material: peripheral blood. Receptors were obtained from a woman aged 80 or older with COVID-19, enrolled during active disease.

The chain has TRBV11-2 and TRBJ2-2; perhaps TRBD1 as D (5 bases). Per the germline V gene, CDR1 is SGHAT and CDR2 is FQNNGV. This CDR3 is built from 13 residues. V was clipped by 3 bases and J by 6 bases, with 8 bases between them. The CDR3 reads CASSFAGSGELFF. Here the CDR3 DNA reads TGTGCCAGCAGCTTCGCAGGGTCCGGGGAGCTGTTTTTT. Drawing the rest from reference TRBV11-2 and TRBJ2-2, the complete variable domain is EAGVAQSPRYKIIEKRQSVAFWCNPISGHATLYWYQQILGQGPKLLIQFQNNGVVDDSQLPKDRFSAERLKGVDSTLKIQPAKLEDSAVYLCASSFAGSGELFFGEGSRLTVL.

The sample holds one count of this clone. The rearrangement joins TRBV6-1 to TRBJ2-1; unclear D gene. The CDR3 covers 13 residues. CDR1 is MNHNS, CDR2 SASEGT, per germline. V was clipped by 3 bases and J by 7 bases, with 10 bases between them. The CDR3 coding sequence is TGTGCCAGCAGTGAGCGTCGGTGGAATGAGCAGTTCTTC. It is translated as CASSERRWNEQFF.

The rearrangement joins TRBV6-5 to TRBJ2-7; TRBD2 might be the D (6 bases). The germline V gene has CDR1 MNHEY and CDR2 SVGAGI. The CDR3 totals 14 residues. V shed 0 bases and J shed 0 bases, with 6 bases lying between them. The CDR3 loop is CASSYSTSSYEQYF. The CDR3 coding sequence is TGTGCCAGCAGTTACTCGACTAGCTCCTACGAGCAGTACTTC.

The chain combines TRBV30 with TRBJ1-2; D is ambiguous. The germline V gene has CDR1 GTSNPN and CDR2 SVGIG (reference sequence). The CDR3 loop spans 15 amino acids. The ends were cut back, 4 bases at V and 5 bases at J, with 20 bases in the middle. The CDR3 nucleotides read TGTGCCTGGAAGAGCCCCTCCGAAGTGACTTATGGCTACACCTTC. It translates to CAWKSPSEVTYGYTF.

The rearrangement joins TRBV20-1 to TRBJ2-1; 7 bases map to TRBD1. Germline V gene sequence: CDR1 DFQATT, CDR2 SNEGSKA (reference sequence). The CDR3 is 15 residues long. V dropped 3 bases and J dropped 3; count of bases not matched to a gene: 8. The CDR3 DNA is TGCAGTGCTAGTCCTGCGGCAGGGGGCTACAATGAGCAGTTCTTC. Its protein is CSASPAAGGYNEQFF.

Written as DNA, the CDR3 is TGTGCCAGCAGTGAATTAGGACAGGGCTCGGATGAGCAGTTCTTC. Its protein product is CASSELGQGSDEQFF. The chain uses TRBV25-1 and TRBJ2-1; 8 positions match TRBD1. The CDR3 contains 15 residues. Trimming removed 1 base from V and 8 bases from J; junction bases left unmatched: 7. Germline loops: CDR1 MGHDK, CDR2 SYGVNS.

The rearrangement uses TRBV5-6 and TRBJ2-5, with 7 bases fitting TRBD2. V dropped 0 bases and J dropped 3; count of bases not matched to a gene: 11. The CDR3 sequence is 17 residues long. Germline CDR1 reads SGHDT; CDR2 reads YYEEEE. CDR3 in amino acids: CASSLGNTRGRKETQYF. The CDR3 coding sequence is TGTGCCAGCAGCTTGGGCAATACGCGGGGGAGAAAAGAGACCCAGTACTTC.

The chain employs TRBV24-1 and TRBJ2-1; TRBD1 agrees at 9 bases. The trim removed 0 bases at V and 7 bases at J, leaving 3 bases unmatched. CDR1 is KGHDR, CDR2 SFDVKD, per germline. The CDR3 is 15 residues long. The CDR3 nucleotides are TGTGCCACCAGTGATTTGGGGACAGGGAATAATGAGCAGTTCTTC. Its translation is CATSDLGTGNNEQFF.

The rearrangement joins TRBV4-1 to TRBJ1-2; D gene uncertain. V lost 5 bases and J lost 4, with 14 bases in between. The CDR3 is 14 residues long. Germline V gene sequence: CDR1 MGHRA, CDR2 YSYEKL. For the CDR3, the DNA is TGCGCCAGCAGCGGTGATGAGGCGGGCTATGGCTACACCTTC. This sequence encodes CASSGDEAGYGYTF.

This clone was picked up many times. This sequence joins TRBV5-4 and TRBJ1-2; 7 bases are shared with TRBD1. This CDR3 has 13 amino acids. Germline CDR1 reads SGHNT; CDR2 reads YYREEE (reference sequence). The V gene end was trimmed by 4 bases and the J gene end by 7 bases; junction bases not matched to a gene: 7. The CDR3 spells CASSIDRAIGYTF. The CDR3 DNA sequence: TGTGCCAGCAGCATCGACAGGGCAATTGGCTACACCTTC. Drawing the rest from reference TRBV5-4 and TRBJ1-2, the complete variable domain is ETGVTQSPTHLIKTRGQQVTLRCSSQSGHNTVSWYQQALGQGPQFIFQYYREEENGRGNFPPRFSGLQFPNYSSELNVNALELDDSALYLCASSIDRAIGYTFGSGTRLTVV.

The genes are TRBV5-5 and TRBJ1-4; D possibly corresponds to TRBD1 (5 bases). Trimming stripped 4 bases from V and 7 bases from J, with 17 bases between. The length of the CDR3 is 15 residues. The germline V gene encodes CDR1 SGHKS and CDR2 YYEKEE (reference sequence). DNA of the CDR3: TGTGCCAGCAGCCGAGGAGTCGGCGGGGGTGAAAAACTGTTTTTT. This gives the protein CASSRGVGGGEKLFF.

V usage is TRBV25-1 and J usage is TRBJ1-4; TRBD1 is a possible D gene (6 bases). The CDR3 is 17 residues long. Germline V lookup: CDR1 MGHDK, CDR2 SYGVNS. Between the trimmed V and J ends, which lost 0 bases and 1 base, there was a span of 12 bases. The DNA of the CDR3 is TGTGCCAGCAGTGAATATCCAGGGGAAGTAACTAATGAAAAACTGTTTTTT. It encodes CASSEYPGEVTNEKLFF.

The J gene is TRBJ2-7, the V gene TRBV30; no reliable D call. Per germline, CDR1 GTSNPN and CDR2 SVGIG (reference sequence). There are 11 residues in the CDR3. Trimming removed 0 bases at V and 4 bases at J, with 4 bases between. The chain's CDR3 is CAWSVQYEQYF. In DNA, the CDR3 is TGTGCCTGGAGTGTACAGTACGAGCAGTACTTC.

The CDR3 DNA reads TGTGCCAGCAACTCAAGAAGGGGGCAGCAAGAGACCCAGTACTTC. Its protein is CASNSRRGQQETQYF. The chain carries TRBV3-1 (or the pseudogene TRBV3-2) and TRBJ2-5, with 7 bases aligning to TRBD1. Germline CDR1 and CDR2: LGHDT and YNNKEL (reference sequence). The CDR3 length is 15 residues. V lost 7 bases, J lost 2 bases, and 10 bases stayed unmatched.

The CDR3: CASSQDLGQVVNGYTF. The CDR3 bases are TGTGCCAGCAGCCAAGATCTTGGACAGGTTGTTAATGGCTACACCTTC. The chain joins TRBV3-1 (or the pseudogene TRBV3-2) to TRBJ1-2; 7 positions match TRBD1. The CDR3 is 16 amino acids. V shed 0 bases, J shed 6 bases, and the junction held 10 bases outside the gene matches. Germline V gives CDR1 LGHDT, CDR2 YNNKEL (reference sequence).

This chain joins TRBV6-5 and TRBJ1-2; 7 bases match TRBD1. Germline assignment: CDR1 MNHEY and CDR2 SVGAGI. With 5 bases clipped from V and 8 bases from J, the junction kept 11 bases outside the gene matches. The CDR3 spans 14 residues. CDR3 region: CASSLTDRREGYTF. CDR3 sequence (DNA): TGTGCCAGCAGTCTAACGGACAGGCGTGAGGGCTACACCTTC.

CDR3 amino acids: CASSPQGARTGELFF. The CDR3 DNA reads TGTGCCAGCTCACCACAGGGGGCGAGGACCGGGGAGCTGTTTTTT. The chain couples TRBV18 to TRBJ2-2; 7 bases agree with TRBD1. The V gene end was trimmed by 1 base and the J gene end by 5 bases; junction bases not matched to a gene: 4. Germline V gene sequence: CDR1 KGHSH, CDR2 LQKENI. This CDR3 spans 15 amino acids.

The chain is built from TRBV6-2 or TRBV6-3 and TRBJ2-1; 9 positions agree with TRBD1. This CDR3 has 16 residues. The V gene end was trimmed by 6 bases and the J gene end by 4 bases; junction bases not matched to a gene: 10. Per the germline V gene, CDR1 is MNHEY and CDR2 is SVGEGT. CDR3 in DNA: TGTGCCAGCAGCCCGCCGGGACAGGGCCTTTACAATGAGCAGTTCTTC. It yields the protein CASSPPGQGLYNEQFF.